The 22 T cell receptor beta chains reported below all come from one sample, sequenced in a study of blood T cell repertoires in COVID-19. TCRdb's copy holds only in-frame clones and misses some; the assay was immunoSEQ multiplex PCR. The sample lists some 170,000 clones; roughly 82% were seen once. Sequenced input: peripheral blood. These receptors were obtained from a woman aged 65 to 85 with acute or convalescent COVID-19.

This sequence joins TRBV6-5 and TRBJ2-1; 8 bases are shared with TRBD1. The CDR3 has 14 residues. From germline, CDR1 is MNHEY and CDR2 SVGAGI. V lost 2 bases, J lost 8 bases, and 5 bases stayed unmatched. CDR3 sequence reads: CASSYDRGIDEQFF. The CDR3 nucleotides read TGTGCCAGCAGTTACGACAGGGGTATAGATGAGCAGTTCTTC.

V is TRBV6-5 and J is TRBJ1-1; D is undetermined. CDR3 length equals 12 residues. The germline V gene encodes CDR1 MNHEY and CDR2 SVGAGI. V was pared by 6 bases and J by 4 bases, with 9 bases between. This CDR3 reads CASRNAGTEAFF. The CDR3 nucleotides read TGTGCCAGCAGGAACGCGGGCACTGAAGCTTTCTTT.

The chain joins TRBV2 to TRBJ1-6; 8 bases match TRBD1. Germline CDR1 and CDR2: SNHLY and FYNNEI. The ends lost 7 bases at V and 7 bases at J; junction bases unmatched: 9. CDR3 length: 15 amino acids. CDR3 sequence reads: CASKPIGQGNSPLHF. In DNA form, the CDR3 reads TGTGCCAGCAAGCCGATCGGACAGGGAAATTCACCCCTCCACTTT.

The V call is TRBV30, the J call TRBJ1-2; a possible D gene is TRBD1 (6 bases). Germline-derived CDR1 and CDR2 are GTSNPN and SVGIG (reference sequence). CDR3 length: 13 residues. V gave up 0 bases and J gave up 7 bases, with 12 bases separating them. This CDR3 reads CAWSVRSDSGYTF. CDR3 in DNA: TGTGCCTGGAGTGTACGGTCGGACAGTGGCTACACCTTC.

V is TRBV6-6 and J is TRBJ1-1; tentative D call: TRBD1 (6 bases). CDR1 is MNHNY and CDR2 is SVGAGI in the germline V gene (reference sequence). V was shortened by 6 bases and J by 1 base, with 18 bases between the two germline ends. The CDR3 sequence is 16 residues long. The DNA of the CDR3 is TGTGCCAGCAGCGCATTGCGGGGGGGCGGGAACACTGAAGCTTTCTTT. This codes for CASSALRGGGNTEAFF.

The V and J genes are TRBV6-1 and TRBJ2-6; 8 bases match TRBD1. J lost 2 bases, V lost 2 bases, and 11 bases had no gene match. Germline values: CDR1 MNHNS, CDR2 SASEGT. This CDR3 is 19 amino acids long. The CDR3 sequence: CASSEIRGQGPPGANVLTF. The CDR3 region has the DNA TGTGCCAGCAGTGAAATCAGGGGGCAGGGGCCGCCTGGGGCCAACGTCCTGACTTTC.

The table lists this clone with a count of one. V usage is TRBV18 and J usage is TRBJ2-6; 8 bases map to TRBD1. This CDR3 region has 15 residues. Germline assignment: CDR1 KGHSH and CDR2 LQKENI. Losses at the gene ends were 6 bases for V and 2 bases for J; bases not matched to a gene: 3. The CDR3 here is CASSEQGAGANVLTF. In DNA, the CDR3 is TGTGCCAGCTCCGAACAGGGGGCTGGGGCCAACGTCCTGACTTTC.

V usage is TRBV5-4 and J usage is TRBJ1-1, with 8 bases matching TRBD1. The CDR3 totals 13 residues. V was pared by 4 bases and J by 11 bases, with 10 bases of the junction left unmatched. Germline CDR1 reads SGHNT; CDR2 reads YYREEE (reference sequence). The DNA for the CDR3 is TGTGCCAGCAGCACCCCGCAGGGGGCTGGTGCTTTCTTT. Translating it yields CASSTPQGAGAFF.

This rearrangement joins TRBV7-2 to TRBJ1-2; 8 bases align to TRBD1. Germline V gene data show CDR1 as SGHTA and CDR2 as FQGNSA. V lost 1 base and J lost 7; bases outside the gene matches: 8. This CDR3 has 15 amino acids. This chain's CDR3 is CASSLGPDRGGGYTF. The CDR3 DNA sequence: TGTGCCAGCAGCTTAGGACCCGACAGGGGCGGTGGCTACACCTTC.

The V gene is TRBV19, the J gene TRBJ1-5, with 8 bases matching TRBD1. This CDR3 comprises 15 residues. J was trimmed by 7 bases and V by 4 bases; bases with no gene match: 9. Germline CDR1 is LNHDA and CDR2 is SQIVND (reference sequence). This CDR3 reads CASSTRQGSDQPQHF. CDR3 nucleotide sequence: TGTGCCAGTAGTACCCGACAGGGGAGTGACCAGCCCCAGCATTTT.

This clone has more than one count but fewer than ten. The V gene is TRBV7-8, the J gene TRBJ1-4, with D uncertain. In germline, CDR1 is SGHVS, CDR2 FQNEAQ. V lost 2 bases and J 0 bases, leaving 10 bases between the germline ends. This CDR3 is 16 amino acids long. CDR3 in DNA: TGTGCCAGCAGCTTATTGCCCCGGGCAACTAATGAAAAACTGTTTTTT. Its protein is CASSLLPRATNEKLFF.

The chain combines TRBV5-4 with TRBJ2-4; the D gene is possibly TRBD1 (6 bases). CDR3 size: 14 residues. The V gene lost 1 base and the J gene lost 9 bases, with 14 bases spanning the gap. Germline V gene lookup returns CDR1 SGHNT and CDR2 YYREEE (reference sequence). For the CDR3, the DNA is TGTGCCAGCAGCTTGAGTGGGGGCGCCGGCATTCAGTACTTC. Amino acid sequence: CASSLSGGAGIQYF.

The CDR3 bases are TGTGCCACCAGTGATGGGACAGGGGCGGGTGAAAAACTGTTTTTT. This translates into CATSDGTGAGEKLFF. This chain uses TRBV24-1 with TRBJ1-4, with 10 nucleotides matching TRBD1. J was trimmed by 7 bases and V by 3 bases; bases with no gene match: 4. CDR3 length equals 15 residues. Germline V gene data show CDR1 as KGHDR and CDR2 as SFDVKD.

This clone was seen more than once but under ten times. V and J are TRBV18 and TRBJ1-5, with D perhaps TRBD1 (5 bases). This CDR3 is built from 16 residues. Germline V gene sequence: CDR1 KGHSH, CDR2 LQKENI. With 3 bases removed from V and 0 bases from J, the gap between germline ends came to 12 bases. The chain's CDR3 is CASSPSQGNSNQPQHF. The CDR3 region has the DNA TGTGCCAGCTCACCTTCTCAGGGTAATAGCAATCAGCCCCAGCATTTT.

The chain links TRBV29-1 to TRBJ2-1, with a weak D call TRBD2 (5 bases). Trimming took 0 bases from V and 10 from J, leaving 16 bases between them. Germline V gene sequence: CDR1 SQVTM, CDR2 ANQGSEA. The CDR3 covers 14 residues. The CDR3 bases are TGCAGCGTTGAAGATAAGAGGGCGAGCATAGAGCAGTTCTTC. Amino acid sequence: CSVEDKRASIEQFF.

The V and J genes are TRBV28 and TRBJ2-3; 8 bases agree with TRBD1. CDR1 and CDR2 from the germline V gene are MDHEN and SYDVKM. The CDR3 consists of 13 residues. After removal of 8 bases from V and 3 bases from J, the junction contained 4 bases not matched to a gene. CDR3 protein: CASDRGPTDTQYF. The CDR3 coding sequence is TGTGCCAGCGACAGGGGACCAACAGATACGCAGTATTTT.

The chain joins TRBV7-8 to TRBJ2-2, with 11 bases identical to TRBD2. The CDR3 length is 17 residues. The trim removed 3 bases at V and 6 bases at J, leaving 9 bases unmatched. CDR1 and CDR2 (germline): SGHVS, FQNEAQ. CDR3 loop: CASSLGRLAGPSGELFF. The CDR3 coding sequence is TGTGCCAGCAGCTTGGGGAGACTAGCGGGGCCCTCCGGGGAGCTGTTTTTT.

The rearrangement joins TRBV6-1 to TRBJ1-2, with a weak D call TRBD1 (5 bases). Trimming left V 0 bases short and J 6 bases short, with 14 bases between. Germline CDR1 is MNHNS and CDR2 is SASEGT. The CDR3 spans 15 residues. CDR3 nucleotide sequence: TGTGCCAGCAGTGAAGCGCTCGTCAGGGTCCATGGCTACACCTTC. Residues: CASSEALVRVHGYTF.

A single count supports this clone. The gene calls are TRBV3-1 (or the pseudogene TRBV3-2) and TRBJ1-4; 8 bases match TRBD1. The CDR3 consists of 17 residues. The junction had 8 bases not matched to a gene; V was cut back by 2 bases and J by 3 bases. Germline lookup yields CDR1 LGHDT and CDR2 YNNKEL (reference sequence). CDR3 amino acids: CASSQRGRGQANEKLFF. DNA for the CDR3: TGTGCCAGCAGCCAACGAGGCAGGGGGCAGGCTAATGAAAAACTGTTTTTT.

V usage is TRBV2 and J usage is TRBJ2-7; TRBD2 matches at 9 bases. The CDR3 runs to 17 residues. Germline V gives CDR1 SNHLY, CDR2 FYNNEI. Unmatched junction bases numbered 8, after V lost 1 base and J lost 1 base. CDR3 protein: CASSEGSGAGGSYEQYF. The CDR3 region has the DNA TGTGCCAGCAGTGAAGGATCAGGAGCGGGGGGTTCCTACGAGCAGTACTTC.

The chain uses TRBV27 and TRBJ2-7; TRBD2 is a possible D gene (6 bases). The CDR3 runs 13 residues. Trimming pared 5 bases from V and 0 bases from J, leaving 8 bases between. CDR1 and CDR2 from the germline V gene are MNHEY and SMNVEV (reference sequence). The DNA of the CDR3 is TGTGCCAGCAGTCGGGGGAGCTCCTACGAGCAGTACTTC. Protein product: CASSRGSSYEQYF.

This chain links TRBV6-5 with TRBJ1-4, with TRBD1 matching over 9 bases. The CDR3 has 16 residues. Per germline, CDR1 MNHEY and CDR2 SVGAGI. Losses at the gene ends were 0 bases for V and 8 bases for J; bases not matched to a gene: 7. This chain's CDR3 is CASSYSPGQGDEKLFF. CDR3 nucleotide sequence: TGTGCCAGCAGTTACTCCCCGGGACAGGGAGACGAAAAACTGTTTTTT.